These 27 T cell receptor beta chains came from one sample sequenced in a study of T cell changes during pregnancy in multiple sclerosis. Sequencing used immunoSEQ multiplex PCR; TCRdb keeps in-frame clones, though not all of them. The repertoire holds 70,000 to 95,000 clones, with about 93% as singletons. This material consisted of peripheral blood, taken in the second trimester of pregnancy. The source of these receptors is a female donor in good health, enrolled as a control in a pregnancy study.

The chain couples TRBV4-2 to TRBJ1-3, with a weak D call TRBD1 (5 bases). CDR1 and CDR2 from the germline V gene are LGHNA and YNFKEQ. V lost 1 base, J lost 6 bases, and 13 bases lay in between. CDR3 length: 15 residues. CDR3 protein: CASSQAGGGVNTIYF. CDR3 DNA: TGTGCCAGCAGCCAAGCTGGGGGAGGGGTAAACACCATATATTTT.

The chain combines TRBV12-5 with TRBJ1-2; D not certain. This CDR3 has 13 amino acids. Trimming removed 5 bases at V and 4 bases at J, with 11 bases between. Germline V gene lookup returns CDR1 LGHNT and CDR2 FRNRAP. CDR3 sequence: CASGPPGVYGYTF. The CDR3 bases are TGTGCTAGTGGTCCTCCCGGGGTCTATGGCTACACCTTC.

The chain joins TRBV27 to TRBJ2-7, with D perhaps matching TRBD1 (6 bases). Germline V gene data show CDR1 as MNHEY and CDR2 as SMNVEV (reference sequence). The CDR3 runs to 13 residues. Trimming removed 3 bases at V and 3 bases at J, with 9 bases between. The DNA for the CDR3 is TGTGCCAGCAGTTTCAGGGACAACTACGAGCAGTACTTC. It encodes CASSFRDNYEQYF.

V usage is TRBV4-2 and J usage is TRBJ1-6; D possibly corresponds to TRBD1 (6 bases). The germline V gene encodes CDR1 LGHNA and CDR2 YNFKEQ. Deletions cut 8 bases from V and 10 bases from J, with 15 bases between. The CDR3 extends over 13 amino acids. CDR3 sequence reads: CASQPQGWSPLHF. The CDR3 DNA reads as TGTGCCAGCCAACCTCAGGGGTGGTCACCCCTCCACTTT.

CDR3 residues: CASSLWKRGGNTEAFF. In DNA, the CDR3 is TGTGCCAGCAGCTTATGGAAGCGAGGAGGGAACACTGAAGCTTTCTTT. V and J are TRBV7-8 and TRBJ1-1; no definite D call. The CDR3 is 16 amino acids. The V gene's germline CDR1 is SGHVS and CDR2 FQNEAQ. Trimming cost V 2 bases and J 1 base, with 14 bases left between them.

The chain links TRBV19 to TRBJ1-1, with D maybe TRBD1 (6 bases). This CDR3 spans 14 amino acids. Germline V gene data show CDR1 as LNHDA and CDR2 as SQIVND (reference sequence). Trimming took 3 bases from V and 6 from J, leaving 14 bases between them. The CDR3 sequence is CASSMGREGAEAFF. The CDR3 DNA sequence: TGTGCCAGTAGTATGGGGAGGGAGGGGGCTGAAGCTTTCTTT.

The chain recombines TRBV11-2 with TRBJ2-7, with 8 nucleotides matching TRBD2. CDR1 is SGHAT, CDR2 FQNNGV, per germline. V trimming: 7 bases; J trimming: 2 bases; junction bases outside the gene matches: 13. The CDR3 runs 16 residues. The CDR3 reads CASNVGGGINTYEQYF. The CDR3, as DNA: TGTGCCAGCAACGTGGGCGGGGGGATCAACACCTACGAGCAGTACTTC.

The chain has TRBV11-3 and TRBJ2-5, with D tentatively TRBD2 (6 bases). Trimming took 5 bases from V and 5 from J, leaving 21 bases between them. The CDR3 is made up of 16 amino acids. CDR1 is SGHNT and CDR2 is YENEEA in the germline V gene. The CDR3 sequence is CASSRRGGGSEETQYF. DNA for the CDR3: TGTGCCAGCAGCCGGCGCGGTGGAGGGAGTGAGGAGACCCAGTACTTC. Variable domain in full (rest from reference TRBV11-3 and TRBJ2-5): EAGVVQSPRYKIIEKKQPVAFWCNPISGHNTLYWYLQNLGQGPELLIRYENEEAVDDSQLPKDRFSAERLKGVDSTLKIQPAELGDSAVYLCASSRRGGGSEETQYFGPGTRLLVL.

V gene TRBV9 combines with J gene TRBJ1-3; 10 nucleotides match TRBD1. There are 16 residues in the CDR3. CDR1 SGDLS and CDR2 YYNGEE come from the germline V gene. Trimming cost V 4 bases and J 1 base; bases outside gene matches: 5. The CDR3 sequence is CASSTRDRGSGNTIYF. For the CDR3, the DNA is TGTGCCAGCAGCACCCGGGACAGGGGTTCTGGAAACACCATATATTTT.

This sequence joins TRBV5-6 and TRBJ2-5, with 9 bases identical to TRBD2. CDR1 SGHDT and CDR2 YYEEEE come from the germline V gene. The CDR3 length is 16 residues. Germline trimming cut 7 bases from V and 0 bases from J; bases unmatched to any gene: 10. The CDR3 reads CASSYGGGAHQETQYF. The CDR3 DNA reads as TGTGCCAGCTCGTATGGCGGGGGGGCCCACCAAGAGACCCAGTACTTC.

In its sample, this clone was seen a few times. In nucleotides, the CDR3 is TGTGCCGGGAAGGGGTTCCTGTTGGAAGCTTTCTTT. Translation: CAGKGFLLEAFF. This chain connects TRBV30 to TRBJ1-1; weak D call: TRBD1 (5 bases). V gave up 8 bases and J gave up 8 bases, with 18 bases separating them. Germline V lookup: CDR1 GTSNPN, CDR2 SVGIG (reference sequence). The CDR3 is 12 amino acids.

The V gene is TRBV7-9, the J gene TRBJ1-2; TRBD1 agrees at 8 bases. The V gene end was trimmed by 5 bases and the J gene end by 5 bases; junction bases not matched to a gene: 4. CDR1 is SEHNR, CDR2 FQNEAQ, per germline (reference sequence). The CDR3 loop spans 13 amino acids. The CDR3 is CASSGTGGYGYTF. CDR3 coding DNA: TGTGCCAGCAGCGGGACAGGAGGATATGGCTACACCTTC.

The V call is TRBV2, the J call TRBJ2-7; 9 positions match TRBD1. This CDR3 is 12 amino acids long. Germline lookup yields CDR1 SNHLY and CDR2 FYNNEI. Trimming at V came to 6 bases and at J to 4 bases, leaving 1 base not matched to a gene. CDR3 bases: TGTGCCAGCAGAGGACAGGGGTACGAGCAGTACTTC. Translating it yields CASRGQGYEQYF.

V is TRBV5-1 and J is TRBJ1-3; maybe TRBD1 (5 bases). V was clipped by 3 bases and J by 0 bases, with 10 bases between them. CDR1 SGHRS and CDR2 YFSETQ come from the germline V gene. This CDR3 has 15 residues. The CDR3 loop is CASSSDRNSGNTIYF. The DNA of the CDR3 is TGCGCCAGCAGCTCCGACAGAAACTCTGGAAACACCATATATTTT.

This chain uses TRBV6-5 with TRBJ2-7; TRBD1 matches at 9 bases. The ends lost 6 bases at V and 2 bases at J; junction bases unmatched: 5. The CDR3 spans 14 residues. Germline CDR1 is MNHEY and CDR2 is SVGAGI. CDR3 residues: CASRKGQGTYEQYF. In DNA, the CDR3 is TGTGCCAGCAGGAAGGGACAGGGTACCTACGAGCAGTACTTC.

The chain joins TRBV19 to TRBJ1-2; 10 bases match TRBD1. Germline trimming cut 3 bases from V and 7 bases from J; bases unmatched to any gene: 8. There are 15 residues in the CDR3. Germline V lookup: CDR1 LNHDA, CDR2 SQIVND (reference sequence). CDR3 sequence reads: CASSILGQGLIGYTF. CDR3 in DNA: TGTGCCAGTAGTATTTTGGGACAGGGGTTAATTGGCTACACCTTC.

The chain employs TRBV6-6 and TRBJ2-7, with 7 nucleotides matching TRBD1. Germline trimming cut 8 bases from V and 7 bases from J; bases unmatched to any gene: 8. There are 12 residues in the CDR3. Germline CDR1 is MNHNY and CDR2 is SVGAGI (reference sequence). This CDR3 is CASLGGLGEQYF. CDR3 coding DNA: TGTGCCAGCTTAGGGGGCTTGGGGGAGCAGTACTTC.

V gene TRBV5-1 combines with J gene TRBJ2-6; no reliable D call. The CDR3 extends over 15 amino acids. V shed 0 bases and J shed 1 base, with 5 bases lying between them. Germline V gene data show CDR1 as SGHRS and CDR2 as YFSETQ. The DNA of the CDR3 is TGCGCCAGCAGCTTGGTCGTGTCTGGGGCCAACGTCCTGACTTTC. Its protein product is CASSLVVSGANVLTF.

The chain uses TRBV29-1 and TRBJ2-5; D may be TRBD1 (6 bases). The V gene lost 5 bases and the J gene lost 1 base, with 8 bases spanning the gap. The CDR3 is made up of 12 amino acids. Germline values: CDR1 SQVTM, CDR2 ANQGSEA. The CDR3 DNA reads TGCAGCGTTACAGGGCTCCAAGAGACCCAGTACTTC. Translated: CSVTGLQETQYF.

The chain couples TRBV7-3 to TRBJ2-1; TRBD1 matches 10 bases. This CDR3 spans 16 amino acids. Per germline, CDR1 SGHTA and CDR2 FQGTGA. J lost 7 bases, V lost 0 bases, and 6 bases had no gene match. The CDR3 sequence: CASSLTSGQGTNEQFF. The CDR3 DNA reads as TGTGCCAGCAGCTTAACTTCGGGACAGGGGACGAATGAGCAGTTCTTC.

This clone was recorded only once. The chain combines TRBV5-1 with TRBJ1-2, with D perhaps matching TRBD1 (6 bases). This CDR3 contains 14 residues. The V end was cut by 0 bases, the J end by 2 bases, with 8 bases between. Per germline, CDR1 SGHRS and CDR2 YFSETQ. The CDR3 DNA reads TGCGCCAGCAGCTTGGACAGGGCAAACTATGGCTACACCTTC. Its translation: CASSLDRANYGYTF.

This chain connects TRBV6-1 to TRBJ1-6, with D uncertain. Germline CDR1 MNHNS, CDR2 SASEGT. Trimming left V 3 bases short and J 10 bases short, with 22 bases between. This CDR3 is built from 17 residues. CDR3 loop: CASSDILSVFGDSPLHF. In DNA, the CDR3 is TGTGCCAGCAGTGATATACTGTCGGTCTTCGGAGACTCACCCCTCCACTTT.

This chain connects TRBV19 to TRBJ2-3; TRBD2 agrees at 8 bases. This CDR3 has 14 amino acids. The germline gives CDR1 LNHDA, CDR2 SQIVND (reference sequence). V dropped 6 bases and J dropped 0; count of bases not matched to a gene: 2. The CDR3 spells CASSGGVSTDTQYF. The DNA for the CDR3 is TGTGCCAGTAGCGGGGGGGTTAGCACAGATACGCAGTATTTT.

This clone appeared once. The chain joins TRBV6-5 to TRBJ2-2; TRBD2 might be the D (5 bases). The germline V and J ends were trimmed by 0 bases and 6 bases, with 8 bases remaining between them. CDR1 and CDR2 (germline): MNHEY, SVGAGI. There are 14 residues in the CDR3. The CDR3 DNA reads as TGTGCCAGCAGTTACTCGACCGGGGCCGGGGAGCTGTTTTTT. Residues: CASSYSTGAGELFF.

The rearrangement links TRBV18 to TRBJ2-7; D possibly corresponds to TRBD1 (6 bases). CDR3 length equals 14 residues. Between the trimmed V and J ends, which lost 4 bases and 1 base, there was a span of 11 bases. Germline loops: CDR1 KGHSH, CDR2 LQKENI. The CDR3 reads CASSRTGQSYEQYF. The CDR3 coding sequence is TGTGCCAGCTCACGAACCGGACAGTCCTACGAGCAGTACTTC.

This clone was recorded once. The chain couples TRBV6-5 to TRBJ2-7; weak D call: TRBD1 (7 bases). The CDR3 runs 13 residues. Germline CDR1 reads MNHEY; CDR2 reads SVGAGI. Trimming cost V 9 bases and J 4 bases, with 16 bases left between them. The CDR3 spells CASFEPGGYEQYF. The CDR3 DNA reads TGTGCCAGTTTCGAGCCAGGGGGGTACGAGCAGTACTTC.

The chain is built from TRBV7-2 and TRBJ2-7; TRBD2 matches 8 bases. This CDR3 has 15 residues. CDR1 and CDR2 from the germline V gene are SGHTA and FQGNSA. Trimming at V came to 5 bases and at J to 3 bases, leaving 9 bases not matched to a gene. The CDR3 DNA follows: TGTGCCAGCAGCCGACTAGCGCCGACGGGCTACGAGCAGTACTTC. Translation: CASSRLAPTGYEQYF.